A single sample is the source of the 28 T cell receptor beta chains below, sequenced in a study of regulatory T cells in long-lasting Graves disease. The time point is: newly diagnosed GD, antithyroid drugs for less than 3 months. The TCR library was prepared using RNA isolated from PBMCs. HTBI primers from iRepertoire and Arm-PCR of CDR3 regions yielded the TCR beta libraries. A single record per CDR3 protein comes from TCRdb applying MiXCR to the multiplex PCR reads. This sample has around 500,000 distinct CDR3 sequences, with 16% found just once. This sample was shared with a second study, whose subject was T cells in Graves' hyperthyroidism and ophthalmopathy.

Specimen: peripheral blood mononuclear cells (PBMCs), collected at new diagnosis, from a patient treated with antithyroid drugs. These receptors came from a woman aged 40-60 years with Graves disease.

This clonotype was seen repeatedly, ten times or more. J is TRBJ2-3 and V is TRBV7-2; D possibly corresponds to TRBD1 (6 bases). The ends were cut back, 6 bases at V and 3 bases at J, with 16 bases in the middle. Germline CDR1 reads SGHTA; CDR2 reads FQGNSA. The CDR3 loop spans 15 amino acids. The CDR3 region has the DNA TGTGCCAGCAGTCCCACGACAGGCCTTACAGATACGCAGTATTTT. Its translation is CASSPTTGLTDTQYF. Together with reference TRBV7-2 and TRBJ2-3, the CDR3 gives the full variable domain: GAGVSQSPSNKVTEKGKDVELRCDPISGHTALYWYRQSLGQGLEFLIYFQGNSAPDKSGLPSDRFSAERTGGSVSTLTIQRTQQEDSAVYLCASSPTTGLTDTQYFGPGTRLTVL.

This clonotype was picked up many times. This rearrangement joins TRBV2 to TRBJ2-4; tentative D call: TRBD1 (5 bases). V lost 6 bases, J lost 4 bases, and 28 bases lay in between. From germline, CDR1 is SNHLY and CDR2 FYNNEI. This CDR3 comprises 19 residues. CDR3 protein: CASRETPGLVRSTKNIQYF. Written as DNA, the CDR3 is TGTGCCAGCAGAGAGACCCCAGGGTTGGTGCGGTCTACTAAAAACATTCAGTACTTC.

A word on this clonotype: The junction departs from the called germline gene at one end, perhaps through a read error. The chain uses TRBV6-1 and TRBJ2-2, with TRBD2 identical over 13 bases. Germline values: CDR1 MNHNS, CDR2 SASEGT. This CDR3 region has 16 residues. The CDR3 is CVSSPRTSGGTGELFF. As DNA, the CDR3 is TGTGTCAGCAGTCCTCGGACTAGCGGGGGCACCGGGGAGCTGTTTTTT.

J is TRBJ2-7 and V is TRBV5-8; D tentatively reads TRBD1 or TRBD2 (5 bases each). Trimming removed 4 bases at V and 0 bases at J, with 11 bases between. This CDR3 has 14 residues. From germline, CDR1 is SGHTS and CDR2 YDEGEE. CDR3 DNA: TGTGCCAGCAGCCGTTCAGGGAGCTCCTACGAGCAGTACTTC. Its translation: CASSRSGSSYEQYF.

This clonotype occurred many times. This chain uses TRBV20-1 with TRBJ1-5; 7 bases are shared with TRBD1. Germline CDR1 and CDR2: DFQATT and SNEGSKA (reference sequence). The CDR3 extends over 15 amino acids. Unmatched junction bases numbered 6, after V lost 4 bases and J lost 0 bases. CDR3 DNA sequence: TGCAGTGCTATTGAAGGGACAGCTAGCAATCAGCCCCAGCATTTT. It translates to CSAIEGTASNQPQHF.

This clonotype was picked up a small number of times. The chain carries TRBV5-5 and TRBJ1-2; TRBD1 might be the D (6 bases). Germline values: CDR1 SGHKS, CDR2 YYEKEE (reference sequence). Trimming stripped 6 bases from V and 1 base from J, with 19 bases between. This CDR3 contains 16 residues. The CDR3 here is CASTPRTDTFNYGYTF. The CDR3 bases are TGTGCCAGCACCCCTCGGACAGACACTTTTAACTATGGCTACACCTTC.

In this sample, this clonotype turned up many times. V usage is TRBV3-1 and J usage is TRBJ2-7; D unresolved. Germline-derived CDR1 and CDR2 are LGHDT and YNNKEL (reference sequence). The CDR3 is 13 residues long. V lost 0 bases and J lost 7, with 10 bases in between. CDR3 residues: CASSQDAPAEQYF. The CDR3 bases are TGTGCCAGCAGCCAAGATGCGCCAGCAGAGCAGTACTTC.

The chain has TRBV4-1 and TRBJ2-5; TRBD1 agrees at 8 bases. V shed 0 bases and J 6 bases; nucleotides not matched to a gene: 6. This CDR3 is built from 15 residues. Germline V gives CDR1 MGHRA, CDR2 YSYEKL. The CDR3 DNA reads as TGCGCCAGCAGCCAAGAGGACAGGGCAGGACAGACCCAGTACTTC. It is translated as CASSQEDRAGQTQYF.

This clonotype was counted only a few times. This sequence may be a read error, since a much larger clone differs from it by one base. The rearrangement links TRBV27 to TRBJ1-5; D is uncertain. The CDR3 sequence is 14 residues long. Germline V gene sequence: CDR1 MNHEY, CDR2 SMNVEV (reference sequence). The CDR3 DNA reads as TGTGCCAGCAGTCCGGCCGTAGACAATCAGCCCCGGCATTTT. It specifies CASSPAVDNQPRHF.

This clonotype appeared a few times. The V and J genes are TRBV7-9 and TRBJ1-6; D is possibly TRBD1 (5 bases). Between the trimmed V and J ends, which lost 6 bases and 7 bases, there was a span of 19 bases. The CDR3 loop spans 16 amino acids. CDR1 SEHNR and CDR2 FQNEAQ come from the germline V gene (reference sequence). The CDR3 DNA reads as TGTGCCAGCAGTCAAACCCCTGGGACGGGCAATTCACCCCTCCACTTT. This gives the protein CASSQTPGTGNSPLHF.

The CDR3 sequence is CASSLSGMKTQYF. CDR3 DNA: TGTGCCAGCAGCTTATCAGGGATGAAGACCCAGTACTTC. V gene TRBV11-2 combines with J gene TRBJ2-5; maybe TRBD1 (5 bases). The CDR3 has 13 residues. V lost 2 bases and J lost 6, with 10 bases in between. CDR1 is SGHAT and CDR2 is FQNNGV in the germline V gene.

This clonotype has only one observation. This sequence joins TRBV28 and TRBJ2-7, with 8 bases that match TRBD1. The CDR3 is 15 residues long. CDR1 is MDHEN and CDR2 is SYDVKM in the germline V gene. With V trimmed by 2 bases and J by 2 bases, 5 bases remained unmatched. This chain's CDR3 is CASSLVAGGTYEQYF. The CDR3 nucleotides are TGTGCCAGCAGTTTAGTGGCAGGGGGCACCTACGAGCAGTACTTC.

In its sample, this clonotype was seen many times. The chain has TRBV3-1 and TRBJ1-1; D is uncertain. This CDR3 is built from 12 residues. CDR1 LGHDT and CDR2 YNNKEL come from the germline V gene (reference sequence). The ends were cut back, 8 bases at V and 4 bases at J, with 11 bases in the middle. DNA of the CDR3: TGTGCCAGCTACCGGGAGGGCACTGAAGCTTTCTTT. Translating gives CASYREGTEAFF.

This clonotype was counted ten times or more. This sequence joins TRBV5-1 and TRBJ2-1; D possibly matches TRBD1 or TRBD2 (6 bases each). Looked up from germline, CDR1 is SGHRS and CDR2 is YFSETQ. V lost 0 bases to trimming and J lost 8 bases, with 15 bases between them. The CDR3 covers 15 residues. DNA of the CDR3: TGCGCCAGCAGCTTGGGAGGAGGGGGGTCGGATGAGCAGTTCTTC. It specifies CASSLGGGGSDEQFF.

This clonotype has ten or more counts. The chain employs TRBV12-3 or TRBV12-4 and TRBJ1-1; unclear D gene. The CDR3 has 15 amino acids. The V gene lost 7 bases and the J gene lost 5 bases, with 20 bases spanning the gap. The CDR3 DNA follows: TGTGCCAGCATCCCAGGCAGGCTGATGTGGACTGAAGCTTTCTTT. It encodes CASIPGRLMWTEAFF.

This sequence joins TRBV7-3 and TRBJ2-1; D call uncertain. The CDR3 runs 15 residues. The germline V gene encodes CDR1 SGHTA and CDR2 FQGTGA. Trimming left V 2 bases short and J 3 bases short, with 11 bases between. This chain's CDR3 is CASSLQAQGYNEQFF. The CDR3 coding sequence is TGTGCCAGCAGCTTACAAGCCCAAGGCTACAATGAGCAGTTCTTC.

The gene calls are TRBV11-3 and TRBJ2-7, with D perhaps matching TRBD1 or TRBD2 (5 bases each). The CDR3 totals 15 residues. V was pared by 4 bases and J by 0 bases, with 13 bases between. The germline V gene encodes CDR1 SGHNT and CDR2 YENEEA. This CDR3 is CASSWGPEFSYEQYF. CDR3 DNA: TGTGCCAGCAGCTGGGGACCTGAGTTCTCCTACGAGCAGTACTTC.

In this sample, this clonotype turned up a few times. The chain carries TRBV2 and TRBJ2-7, with 7 bases aligning to TRBD2. CDR3 length: 13 residues. Looked up from germline, CDR1 is SNHLY and CDR2 is FYNNEI. The V and J ends lost 6 bases and 0 bases, in that order; junction bases with no gene match: 2. The CDR3 DNA follows: TGTGCCAGCAGGGGGGAGGGCTCCTACGAGCAGTACTTC. Amino acid sequence: CASRGEGSYEQYF.

At least ten counts were recorded for this clonotype. The genes are TRBV3-1 and TRBJ1-5; a weak D match, TRBD1 (5 bases). Trimming shortened V by 4 bases and J by 9 bases, and 10 bases separated the two germline ends. The germline V gene has CDR1 LGHDT and CDR2 YNNKEL (reference sequence). The CDR3 is made up of 12 amino acids. The CDR3 here is CASSPDGGPQHF. The DNA of the CDR3 is TGTGCCAGCAGCCCAGACGGGGGGCCCCAGCATTTT. Supplemented by reference TRBV3-1 and TRBJ1-5, the full variable domain reads DTAVSQTPKYLVTQMGNDKSIKCEQNLGHDTMYWYKQDSKKFLKIMFSYNNKELIINETVPNRFSPKSPDKAHLNLHINSLELGDSAVYFCASSPDGGPQHFGDGTRLSIL.

At least ten counts were recorded for this clonotype. The chain employs TRBV10-3 and TRBJ2-5, with D possibly matching TRBD2 (6 bases). This CDR3 is built from 13 residues. V gave up 6 bases and J gave up 5 bases, with 13 bases separating them. Germline V gives CDR1 ENHRY, CDR2 SYGVKD. The CDR3 here is CAISAGSGETQYF. The CDR3 DNA is TGTGCCATCAGCGCGGGGAGCGGGGAGACCCAGTACTTC.

The chain has TRBV11-2 and TRBJ2-3; 13 nucleotides align to TRBD2. Germline CDR1 reads SGHAT; CDR2 reads FQNNGV. V shed 3 bases, J shed 0 bases, and the junction held 9 bases outside the gene matches. This CDR3 comprises 19 residues. CDR3 DNA sequence: TGTGCCAGCAGCTTCTTAGGACTAGCGGGGGATCCTAGCACAGATACGCAGTATTTT. It translates to CASSFLGLAGDPSTDTQYF.

This clonotype was observed at least ten times. This chain links TRBV12-3 or TRBV12-4 with TRBJ1-1; D may be TRBD1 (5 bases). Trimming stripped 5 bases from V and 11 bases from J, with 15 bases between. The CDR3 runs 12 residues. CDR3 region: CASSPRGEYAFF. For the CDR3, the DNA is TGTGCCAGCAGTCCTCGAGGGGAGTATGCTTTCTTT.

This clonotype was counted at least ten times. The genes are TRBV6-5 and TRBJ1-2; 7 bases agree with TRBD1. This CDR3 has 16 residues. The germline CDR1 and CDR2 sequences are MNHEY and SVGAGI. Trimming at V came to 2 bases and at J to 2 bases, leaving 8 bases not matched to a gene. The CDR3 region is CASSYGPTGPNYGYTF. The CDR3 DNA reads TGTGCCAGCAGTTACGGGCCGACAGGGCCCAACTATGGCTACACCTTC.

This clonotype was recorded at least ten times. The V gene is TRBV18, the J gene TRBJ1-1, with no clear D. Germline V gives CDR1 KGHSH, CDR2 LQKENI. V shed 3 bases and J shed 0 bases, with 17 bases lying between them. The CDR3 loop spans 17 amino acids. CDR3 sequence (DNA): TGTGCCAGCTCACCTCCCAGGACCGCGGCGATGAACACTGAAGCTTTCTTT. Its protein is CASSPPRTAAMNTEAFF.

The table lists this clonotype with many counts. The genes are TRBV12-3 or TRBV12-4 and TRBJ1-1; a possible D gene is TRBD1 (6 bases). The ends were cut back, 7 bases at V and 0 bases at J, with 12 bases in the middle. This CDR3 region has 14 residues. The CDR3: CASNLGGMNTEAFF. Written as DNA, the CDR3 is TGTGCCAGCAATCTCGGGGGCATGAACACTGAAGCTTTCTTT.

There are a few counts of this clonotype. The chain joins TRBV28 to TRBJ1-5; D is unresolved. From germline, CDR1 is MDHEN and CDR2 SYDVKM. The CDR3 has 15 residues. Between the trimmed V and J ends, which lost 8 bases and 6 bases, there was a span of 20 bases. Written as DNA, the CDR3 is TGTGCCAGCTCCCCGGGCACCCGGGTGGGTCAGCCCCAGCATTTT. Amino acids: CASSPGTRVGQPQHF.

This clonotype was observed many times. The chain has TRBV11-2 and TRBJ1-2; TRBD1 is a possible D gene (5 bases). This CDR3 is 14 amino acids long. The V end lost 5 bases, the J end lost 4 bases, and 14 bases lay between the germline ends. Per the germline V gene, CDR1 is SGHAT and CDR2 is FQNNGV. CDR3 nucleotide sequence: TGTGCCAGCAGCCTAGGCGGGGCATTCTATGGCTACACCTTC. Protein: CASSLGGAFYGYTF.

This clonotype was seen ten or more times. The rearrangement uses TRBV12-3 or TRBV12-4 and TRBJ1-2; D remains ambiguous. V was cut by 2 bases and J by 5 bases, with 9 bases left in between. CDR3 length equals 13 residues. The CDR3 here is CASSLRTGYGYTF. CDR3 in DNA: TGTGCCAGCAGTTTACGTACCGGATATGGCTACACCTTC.